This TCR beta chain appears in the sequencing data of a study of blood T cell repertoires in COVID-19. Generated by immunoSEQ multiplex PCR, the TCRdb table keeps only in-frame clones and is missing some. This table holds more than 140,000 clones, roughly 88% found once. The sequenced sample consisted of peripheral blood. This receptor was taken from a woman in her forties or fifties in a cohort sampled during active or convalescent COVID-19.

The CDR3 sequence: CSASRGQSMNTEAFF. The CDR3 region has the DNA TGCAGTGCTAGTAGGGGACAGTCCATGAACACTGAAGCTTTCTTT. J is TRBJ1-1 and V is TRBV20-1, with TRBD1 matching 7 bases. The ends lost 3 bases at V and 0 bases at J; junction bases unmatched: 7. The CDR3 covers 15 residues. The germline V gene encodes CDR1 DFQATT and CDR2 SNEGSKA (reference sequence).